Included here is one T cell receptor (beta chain) sequence, with context. Its antigen is not known. An end of the junction differs from the germline gene, which may be a read error. The data were obtained in a study of tumor and adjacent non-tumor tissue in lung cancer. Background on the study: Histology: 12 adenocarcinoma, a couple of squamous cell carcinoma, 1 small cell lung cancer. The patients, around 11 men and roughly 5 women, were roughly 30 to 80 with stage I to III disease. Study results and limitations: In normal lung, the top 100 clones were significantly more dominant than in tumor.

This CDR3 has 15 residues. Germline assignment: CDR1 SGHAT and CDR2 FQNNGV. A modified ARM-PCR protocol with three rounds of nested PCR amplified TCRbeta. TCRdb fed the multiplex PCR reads into MiXCR, producing one record per CDR3 protein. Of 45,000 to 65,000 distinct CDR3 sequences detected, 74% appear once; the ten largest clones hold 20% to 30%. This sample's RNA came from whole unsorted tissue. Distant lung tissue was collected more than 3 cm away from the tumor edge. Newly diagnosed lung cancer patients had thoracic surgery in China, August–late 2014, without prior chemotherapy. Specimen: distant non-tumor lung tissue. The source of this sequence is a woman aged 55-69 years with non-small cell lung cancer. The chain has TRBV11-2 and TRBJ1-1, with D hard to call. CDR3 residues: CASSLVQPANIEAFF. As DNA, the CDR3 is TGTGCCAGCAGCTTAGTCCAGCCGGCGAACATTGAAGCTTTCTTT. Looking up the rest from reference TRBV11-2 and TRBJ1-1 gives the full variable domain: EAGVAQSPRYKIIEKRQSVAFWCNPISGHATLYWYQQILGQGPKLLIQFQNNGVVDDSQLPKDRFSAERLKGVDSTLKIQPAKLEDSAVYLCASSLVQPANIEAFFGQGTRLTVV.